This entry features one T cell receptor beta chain sequence. These data belong to a study of T cells in Graves' hyperthyroidism and ophthalmopathy. With 11 bases clipped from V and 6 bases from J, the junction kept 16 bases outside the gene matches. The CDR3 is 15 residues long. CDR1 and CDR2 (germline): SNHLY, FYNNEI. Amplified TCR beta CDR3 regions came from RNA transcripts. During a first-round RT-PCR of the TCR CDR3, the HTBI primer set was used. TCRdb reprocessed the multiplex PCR reads via MiXCR and lists one record per CDR3 protein. This sample has 560,000 or so distinct CDR3 sequences, with just over 45% found just once. Newly diagnosed hyperthyroidism patients aged 18 to 65 years had disease lasting under 2 months.

Sequences were obtained from peripheral blood or thyroid tissue (not recorded which). This receptor was obtained from a woman between 18 and 30 years old with Graves' hyperthyroidism. V is TRBV2 and J is TRBJ1-5, with 7 nucleotides matching TRBD1. CDR3 sequence: CAGGDDREPAQPQHF. The CDR3 region has the DNA TGTGCCGGGGGGGACGACAGGGAGCCGGCTCAGCCCCAGCATTTT.